This passage covers 15 T cell receptor beta chains from one sample sequenced in a study of shared T cell receptors in the human thymus. Repertoires were generated with immunoSEQ multiplex PCR, while TCRdb's copy carries only in-frame clones and drops some. The sample contains roughly 660,000 clones, approximately 90% of which appear only once. The same data also contributed to another study, on human thymus T cells.

Sequenced input: thymocytes. Receptors were obtained from a boy under three years old with a congenital heart defect.

This sequence joins TRBV5-6 and TRBJ2-3, with D possibly TRBD1 on 5 matching bases. V gave up 4 bases and J gave up 0 bases, with 21 bases separating them. The CDR3 is 18 residues long. Germline V CDR1 and CDR2: SGHDT, YYEEEE. The CDR3 region is CASSPGRGHQVSTDTQYF. CDR3 bases: TGTGCCAGCAGCCCGGGTAGAGGACACCAGGTCAGCACAGATACGCAGTATTTT.

The gene calls are TRBV4-1 and TRBJ2-5, with 10 bases matching TRBD2. This CDR3 contains 19 residues. V was clipped by 0 bases and J by 7 bases; unmatched bases: 17. From germline, CDR1 is MGHRA and CDR2 YSYEKL. The CDR3 loop reads CASSQDVTSGLLIRGTQYF. CDR3 nucleotide sequence: TGCGCCAGCAGCCAAGATGTGACTAGCGGGCTGCTAATCCGGGGGACCCAGTACTTC.

The CDR3 reads CASSQDQRAVGTDTQYF. The CDR3 DNA reads as TGCGCCAGCAGCCAAGATCAGCGGGCTGTGGGCACAGATACGCAGTATTTT. This sequence joins TRBV4-3 and TRBJ2-3, with a tentative D call TRBD2 (6 bases). CDR3 length: 17 residues. Germline CDR1 is LGHNA and CDR2 is YSLEER. V dropped 0 bases and J dropped 1 base, with 14 bases sitting between them.

The chain uses TRBV7-2 and TRBJ2-1; 8 bases line up with TRBD2. CDR3 size: 15 residues. V lost 5 bases and J lost 4; bases outside the gene matches: 7. The germline V gene encodes CDR1 SGHTA and CDR2 FQGNSA. The CDR3 region is CASSRREGRYNEQFF. CDR3 in DNA: TGTGCCAGCAGCCGTCGGGAGGGCCGGTACAATGAGCAGTTCTTC.

This clone showed up just once. V gene TRBV28 combines with J gene TRBJ2-7; 8 nucleotides match TRBD1. The V gene end was trimmed by 7 bases and the J gene end by 6 bases; junction bases not matched to a gene: 8. Germline CDR1 is MDHEN and CDR2 is SYDVKM. The CDR3 has 13 residues. CDR3 residues: CASTLGQVFEQYF. CDR3 nucleotides: TGTGCCAGCACCCTGGGACAGGTCTTCGAGCAGTACTTC.

The chain recombines TRBV9 with TRBJ1-3; D might be TRBD1 (5 bases). Per germline, CDR1 SGDLS and CDR2 YYNGEE. V was clipped by 4 bases and J by 3 bases, with 14 bases between them. The CDR3 has 15 residues. The CDR3 DNA follows: TGTGCCAGCAGCCTGGGGGGGAGGGATGGAAACACCATATATTTT. Protein: CASSLGGRDGNTIYF.

V and J are TRBV4-2 and TRBJ2-1; a possible D gene is TRBD2 (5 bases). Looked up from germline, CDR1 is LGHNA and CDR2 is YNFKEQ. The ends were cut back, 0 bases at V and 5 bases at J, with 17 bases in the middle. This CDR3 region has 17 residues. In nucleotides, the CDR3 is TGTGCCAGCAGCCAAGATCTTTCATGGTACGGGGACAATGAGCAGTTCTTC. This encodes CASSQDLSWYGDNEQFF.

This rearrangement joins TRBV5-4 to TRBJ1-1; D is unresolved. CDR1 SGHNT and CDR2 YYREEE come from the germline V gene (reference sequence). V was trimmed by 4 bases and J by 3 bases, leaving 16 bases between them. The CDR3 sequence is 15 residues long. The CDR3 bases are TGTGCCAGCAGCGGGTCGACGGGAGGTGACACTGAAGCTTTCTTT. Protein product: CASSGSTGGDTEAFF.

V and J are TRBV6-5 and TRBJ2-2; possibly TRBD2 for D (5 bases). Deletions cut 5 bases from V and 6 bases from J, with 16 bases between. Germline CDR1 and CDR2: MNHEY and SVGAGI. The CDR3 runs 15 residues. The CDR3 region is CASSPDWWAAGELFF. The CDR3 bases are TGTGCCAGCAGTCCGGACTGGTGGGCGGCCGGGGAGCTGTTTTTT.

The chain's CDR3 is CASSQDRRGRDYEQYF. CDR3 bases: TGTGCCAGCAGCCAAGATCGGCGGGGGCGGGACTACGAGCAGTACTTC. The chain links TRBV14 to TRBJ2-7; D might be TRBD2 (7 bases). The CDR3 is 16 residues long. Germline loops: CDR1 SGHDN, CDR2 FVKESK. Trimming took 0 bases from V and 3 from J, leaving 15 bases between them.

This chain links TRBV4-3 with TRBJ2-1; 7 bases map to TRBD2. CDR1 and CDR2 from the germline V gene are LGHNA and YSLEER. V gave up 4 bases and J gave up 7 bases; unmatched junction bases: 4. This CDR3 comprises 13 residues. CDR3 sequence: CASSRVSGNEQFF. CDR3 in DNA: TGCGCCAGCAGCCGAGTTAGCGGGAATGAGCAGTTCTTC.

As concerns this clone: Within the sample, other DNA sequences also encode this same CDR3. The V and J genes are TRBV18 and TRBJ1-2; 7 positions agree with TRBD1. Looked up from germline, CDR1 is KGHSH and CDR2 is LQKENI. Unmatched junction bases numbered 5, after V lost 0 bases and J lost 4 bases. The CDR3 is 15 amino acids. The DNA of the CDR3 is TGTGCCAGCTCACCACCTCCAGGGGGTGGCTATGGCTACACCTTC. It codes for CASSPPPGGGYGYTF.

This clone was seen just once. The CDR3 nucleotides read TGTGCCAGCAGCCAAGTCCTTAGCGGGGGGCCCGACAATGAGCAGTTCTTC. It encodes CASSQVLSGGPDNEQFF. The chain recombines TRBV4-2 with TRBJ2-1; 10 bases are a match to TRBD2. CDR1 and CDR2 from the germline V gene are LGHNA and YNFKEQ. Germline trimming cut 1 base from V and 5 bases from J; bases unmatched to any gene: 8. CDR3 length: 17 residues.

This chain uses TRBV6-5 with TRBJ2-5, with 10 bases lining up with TRBD1. Germline loops: CDR1 MNHEY, CDR2 SVGAGI. The V and J ends lost 4 bases and 7 bases, in that order; junction bases with no gene match: 9. This CDR3 has 15 amino acids. CDR3 nucleotides: TGTGCCAGCAGTTTCCTAGACAGGGGGCTTGGGACCCAGTACTTC. Its translation is CASSFLDRGLGTQYF.

The chain joins TRBV15 to TRBJ2-7; 10 bases align to TRBD1. Germline assignment: CDR1 LNHNV and CDR2 YYDKDF (reference sequence). V dropped 1 base and J dropped 7; count of bases not matched to a gene: 7. CDR3 size: 15 residues. The CDR3 is CATSRVRQGAKEQYF. The CDR3 nucleotides are TGTGCCACCAGCAGAGTGAGACAGGGGGCGAAAGAGCAGTACTTC.